Given below is one T cell receptor (beta chain) in context. Its antigen remains unidentified. The sample belongs to a study of shared clonotypes between healthy human individuals. General study findings and limits: Clonotype sharing levels among donors were expected to vary with sequencing depth.

Profiling relied on immunoSEQ multiplex PCR, and the TCRdb table lists in-frame clones only, not all of them. Among under 850,000 clones listed, around 70% were seen once. The CDR3 runs to 16 residues. Germline assignment: CDR1 SGHVS and CDR2 FQNEAQ. V was pared by 6 bases and J by 6 bases, with 24 bases between. The source material was memory CD4+ T cells sorted from blood. Subset in this sample: CD45RA-negative fraction. The chain is built from TRBV7-8 and TRBJ2-7, with D possibly TRBD2 on 6 matching bases. The TCR originated in a woman aged 25 to 39 in good health. CDR3 sequence reads: CASRPAETRVRREQYF. The CDR3 DNA is TGTGCCAGCAGACCAGCCGAGACTAGGGTCCGGCGCGAGCAGTACTTC.